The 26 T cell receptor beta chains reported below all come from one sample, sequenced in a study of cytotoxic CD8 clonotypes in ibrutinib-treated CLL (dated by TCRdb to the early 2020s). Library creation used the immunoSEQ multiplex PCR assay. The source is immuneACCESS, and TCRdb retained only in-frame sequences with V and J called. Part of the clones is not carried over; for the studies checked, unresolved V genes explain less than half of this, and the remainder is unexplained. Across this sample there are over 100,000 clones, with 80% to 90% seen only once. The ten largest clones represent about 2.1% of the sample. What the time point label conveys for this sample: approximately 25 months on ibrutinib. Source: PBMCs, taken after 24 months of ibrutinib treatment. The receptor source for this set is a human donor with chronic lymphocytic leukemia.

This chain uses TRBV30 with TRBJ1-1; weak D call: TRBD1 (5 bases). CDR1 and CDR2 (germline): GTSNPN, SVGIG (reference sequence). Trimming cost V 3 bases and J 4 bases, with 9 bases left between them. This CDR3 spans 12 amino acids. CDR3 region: CAWRRGITEAFF. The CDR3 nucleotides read TGTGCCTGGAGAAGGGGAATCACTGAAGCTTTCTTT.

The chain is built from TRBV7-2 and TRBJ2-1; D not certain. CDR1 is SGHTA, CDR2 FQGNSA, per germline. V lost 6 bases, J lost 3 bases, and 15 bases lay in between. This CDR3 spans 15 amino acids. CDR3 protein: CASSSGLLYYNEQFF. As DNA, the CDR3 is TGTGCCAGCAGTTCTGGCCTATTATACTACAATGAGCAGTTCTTC.

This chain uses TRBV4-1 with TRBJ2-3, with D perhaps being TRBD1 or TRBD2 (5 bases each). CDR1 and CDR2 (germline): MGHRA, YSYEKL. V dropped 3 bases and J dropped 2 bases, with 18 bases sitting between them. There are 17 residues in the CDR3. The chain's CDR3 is CASSQGPTAEPTDTQYF. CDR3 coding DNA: TGCGCCAGCAGCCAGGGCCCGACAGCGGAGCCCACAGATACGCAGTATTTT.

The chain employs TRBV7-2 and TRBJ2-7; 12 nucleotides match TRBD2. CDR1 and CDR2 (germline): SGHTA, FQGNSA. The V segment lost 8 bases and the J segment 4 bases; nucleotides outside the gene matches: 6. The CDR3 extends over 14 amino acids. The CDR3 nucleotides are TGTGCCAGCCGACCGGGGACTAGCGGGTACGAGCAGTACTTC. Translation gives CASRPGTSGYEQYF. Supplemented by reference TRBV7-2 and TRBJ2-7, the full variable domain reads GAGVSQSPSNKVTEKGKDVELRCDPISGHTALYWYRQSLGQGLEFLIYFQGNSAPDKSGLPSDRFSAERTGGSVSTLTIQRTQQEDSAVYLCASRPGTSGYEQYFGPGTRLTVT.

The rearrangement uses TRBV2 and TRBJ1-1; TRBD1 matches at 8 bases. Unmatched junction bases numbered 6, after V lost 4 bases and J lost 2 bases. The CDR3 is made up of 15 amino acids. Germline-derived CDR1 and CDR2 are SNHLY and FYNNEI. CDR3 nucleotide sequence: TGTGCCAGCAGTGGACAGGGGCTGGCCAACACTGAAGCTTTCTTT. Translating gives CASSGQGLANTEAFF.

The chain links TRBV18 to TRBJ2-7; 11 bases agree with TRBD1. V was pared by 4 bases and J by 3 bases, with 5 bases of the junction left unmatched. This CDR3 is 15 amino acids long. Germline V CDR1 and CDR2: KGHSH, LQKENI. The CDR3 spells CASSQTGTGGYEQYF. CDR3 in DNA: TGTGCCAGCTCACAAACAGGGACAGGGGGCTACGAGCAGTACTTC. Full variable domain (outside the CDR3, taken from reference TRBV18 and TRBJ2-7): NAGVMQNPRHLVRRRGQEARLRCSPMKGHSHVYWYRQLPEEGLKFMVYLQKENIIDESGMPKERFSAEFPKEGPSILRIQQVVRGDSAAYFCASSQTGTGGYEQYFGPGTRLTVT.

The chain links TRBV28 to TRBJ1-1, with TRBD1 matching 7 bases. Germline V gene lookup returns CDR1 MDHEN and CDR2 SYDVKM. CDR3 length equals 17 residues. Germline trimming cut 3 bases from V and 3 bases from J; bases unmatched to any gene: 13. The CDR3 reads CASSLFQGDSWYTEAFF. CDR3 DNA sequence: TGTGCCAGCAGTTTGTTCCAGGGGGATTCCTGGTACACTGAAGCTTTCTTT.

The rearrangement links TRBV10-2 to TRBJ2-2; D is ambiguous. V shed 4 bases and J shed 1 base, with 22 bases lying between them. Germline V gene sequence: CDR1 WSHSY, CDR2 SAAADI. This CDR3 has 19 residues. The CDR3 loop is CASSVYGIYDNRNTGELFF. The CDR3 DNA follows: TGCGCCAGCAGTGTTTATGGTATATACGATAATCGGAACACCGGGGAGCTGTTTTTT.

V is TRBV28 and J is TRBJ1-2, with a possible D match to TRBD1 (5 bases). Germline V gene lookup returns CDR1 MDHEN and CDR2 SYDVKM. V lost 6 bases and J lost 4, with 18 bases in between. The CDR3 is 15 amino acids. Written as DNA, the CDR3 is TGTGCCAGCAGCCCCGGGACCGCTGCATTCTATGGCTACACCTTC. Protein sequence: CASSPGTAAFYGYTF.

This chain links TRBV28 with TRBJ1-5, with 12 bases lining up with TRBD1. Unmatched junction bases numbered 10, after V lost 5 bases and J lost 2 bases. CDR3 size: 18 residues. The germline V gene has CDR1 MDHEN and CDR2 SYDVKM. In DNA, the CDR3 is TGTGCCAGCAGTAACGCCGGGACAGGGGGCAGTGGCAATCAGCCCCAGCATTTT. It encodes CASSNAGTGGSGNQPQHF.

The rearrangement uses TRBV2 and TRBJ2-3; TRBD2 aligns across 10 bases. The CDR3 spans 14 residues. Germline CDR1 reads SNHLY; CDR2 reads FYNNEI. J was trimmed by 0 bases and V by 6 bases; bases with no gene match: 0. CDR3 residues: CASRGLASTDTQYF. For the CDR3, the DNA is TGTGCCAGCAGGGGACTAGCGAGCACAGATACGCAGTATTTT.

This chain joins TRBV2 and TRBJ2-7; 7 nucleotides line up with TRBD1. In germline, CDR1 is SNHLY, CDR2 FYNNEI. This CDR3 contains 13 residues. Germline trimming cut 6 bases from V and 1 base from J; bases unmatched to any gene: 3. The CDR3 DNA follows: TGTGCCAGCAGGTGGACAGGTTCCTACGAGCAGTACTTC. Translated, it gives CASRWTGSYEQYF.

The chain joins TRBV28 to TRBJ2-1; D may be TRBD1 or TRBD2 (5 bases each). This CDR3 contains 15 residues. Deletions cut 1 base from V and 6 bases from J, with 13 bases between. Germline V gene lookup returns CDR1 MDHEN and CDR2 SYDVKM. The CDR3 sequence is CASSLFLGPPNEQFF. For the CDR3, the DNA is TGTGCCAGCAGTTTATTCTTGGGACCCCCCAATGAGCAGTTCTTC.

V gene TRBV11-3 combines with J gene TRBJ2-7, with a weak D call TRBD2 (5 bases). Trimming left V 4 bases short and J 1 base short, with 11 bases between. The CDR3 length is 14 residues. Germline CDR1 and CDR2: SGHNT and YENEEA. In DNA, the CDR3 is TGTGCCAGCAGCTCTAGCTGGAAGTCCTACGAGCAGTACTTC. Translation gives CASSSSWKSYEQYF.

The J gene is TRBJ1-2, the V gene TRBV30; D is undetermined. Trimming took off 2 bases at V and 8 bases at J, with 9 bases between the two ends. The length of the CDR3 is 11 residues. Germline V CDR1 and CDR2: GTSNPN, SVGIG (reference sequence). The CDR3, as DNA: TGTGCCTGGAGTTGGTTTTCGGGCTACACCTTC. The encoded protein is CAWSWFSGYTF.

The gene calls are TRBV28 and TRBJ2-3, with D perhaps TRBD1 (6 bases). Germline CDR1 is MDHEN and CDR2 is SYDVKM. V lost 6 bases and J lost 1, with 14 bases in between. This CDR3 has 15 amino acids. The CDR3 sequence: CASRKQGRGTDTQYF. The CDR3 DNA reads TGTGCCAGCAGGAAACAGGGAAGGGGCACAGATACGCAGTATTTT.

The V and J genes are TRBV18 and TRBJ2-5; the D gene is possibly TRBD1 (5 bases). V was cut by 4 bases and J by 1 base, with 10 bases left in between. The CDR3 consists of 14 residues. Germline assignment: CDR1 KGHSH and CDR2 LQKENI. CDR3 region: CASSLQETQETQYF. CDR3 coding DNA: TGTGCCAGCTCACTACAGGAGACCCAAGAGACCCAGTACTTC.

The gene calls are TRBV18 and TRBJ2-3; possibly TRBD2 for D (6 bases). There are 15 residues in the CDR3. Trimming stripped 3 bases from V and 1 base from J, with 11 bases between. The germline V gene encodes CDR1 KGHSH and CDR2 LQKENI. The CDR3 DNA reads TGTGCCAGCTCACCGGGGGGAAGCGGCACAGATACGCAGTATTTT. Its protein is CASSPGGSGTDTQYF.

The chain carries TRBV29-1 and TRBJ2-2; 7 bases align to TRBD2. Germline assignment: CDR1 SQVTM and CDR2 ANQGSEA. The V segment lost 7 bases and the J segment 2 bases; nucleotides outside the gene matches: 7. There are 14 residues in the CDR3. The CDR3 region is CSALREYNTGELFF. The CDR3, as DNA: TGCAGCGCCCTGCGGGAGTATAACACCGGGGAGCTGTTTTTT.

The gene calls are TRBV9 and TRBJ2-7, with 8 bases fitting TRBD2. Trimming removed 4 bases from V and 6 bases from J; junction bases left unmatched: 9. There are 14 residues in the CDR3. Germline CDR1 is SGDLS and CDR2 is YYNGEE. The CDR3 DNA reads TGTGCCAGCAGCAAAACCGGGACTAGTGGCGAGCAGTACTTC. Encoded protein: CASSKTGTSGEQYF.

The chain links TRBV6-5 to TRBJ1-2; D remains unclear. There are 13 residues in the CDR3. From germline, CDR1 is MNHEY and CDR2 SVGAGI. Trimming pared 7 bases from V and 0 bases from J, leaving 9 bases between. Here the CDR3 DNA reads TGTGCCAGCATTGACCCAGCTAACTATGGCTACACCTTC. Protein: CASIDPANYGYTF.

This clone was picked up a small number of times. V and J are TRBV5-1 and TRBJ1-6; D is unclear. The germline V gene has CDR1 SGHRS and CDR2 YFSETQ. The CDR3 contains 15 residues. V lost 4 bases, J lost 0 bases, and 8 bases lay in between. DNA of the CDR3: TGCGCCAGCAGCGAGAAGAGCTCCTATAATTCACCCCTCCACTTT. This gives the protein CASSEKSSYNSPLHF.

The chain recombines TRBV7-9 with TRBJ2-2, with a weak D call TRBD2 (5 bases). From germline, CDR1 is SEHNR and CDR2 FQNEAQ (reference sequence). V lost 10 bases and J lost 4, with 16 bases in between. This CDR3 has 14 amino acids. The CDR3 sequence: CAKRPPEGTGELFF. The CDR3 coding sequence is TGTGCCAAAAGACCTCCTGAGGGCACCGGGGAGCTGTTTTTT.

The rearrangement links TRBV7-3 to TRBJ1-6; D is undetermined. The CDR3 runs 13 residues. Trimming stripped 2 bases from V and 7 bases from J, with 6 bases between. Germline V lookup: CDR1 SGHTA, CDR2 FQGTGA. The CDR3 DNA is TGTGCCAGCAGCTTAGCCCAAAATTCACCCCTCCACTTT. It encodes CASSLAQNSPLHF.

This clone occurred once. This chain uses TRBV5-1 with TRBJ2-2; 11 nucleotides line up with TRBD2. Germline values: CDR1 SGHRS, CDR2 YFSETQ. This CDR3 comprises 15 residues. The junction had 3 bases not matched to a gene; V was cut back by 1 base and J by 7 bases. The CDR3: CASSLYTSGSGELFF. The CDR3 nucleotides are TGCGCCAGCAGCTTGTATACTAGCGGGAGCGGGGAGCTGTTTTTT.

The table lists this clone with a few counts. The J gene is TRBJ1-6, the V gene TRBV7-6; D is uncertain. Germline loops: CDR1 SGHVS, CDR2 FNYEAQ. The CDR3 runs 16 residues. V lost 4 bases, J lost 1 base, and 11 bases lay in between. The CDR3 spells CASSSSPGSYNSPLHF. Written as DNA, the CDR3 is TGTGCCAGCAGCTCAAGCCCCGGGTCCTATAATTCACCCCTCCACTTT.